What follows are 28 T cell receptor beta chains derived from one specimen sequenced in a study of blood T cells in healthy people across ages. Combining a sample-barcoded 5' primer with a J-beta primer mix, a second PCR ran for roughly 6 to 12 cycles. In TCRdb, the 5' RACE reads were re-called with MiXCR into one record per CDR3 protein. The sample records about 1.4 million distinct CDR3 sequences, around 59% being singletons. Sequencing was done on a sample of blood. Source of these receptors: a man between 18 and 35 years old in good health.

The chain joins TRBV12-3 or TRBV12-4 to TRBJ2-1, with D perhaps being TRBD1 or TRBD2 (5 bases each). The CDR3 totals 14 residues. V lost 4 bases to trimming and J lost 10 bases, with 17 bases between them. The CDR3 coding sequence is TGTGCCAGCAGTTATGGGGGAGCTGGGGGAGAGCAGTTCTTC. Translating it yields CASSYGGAGGEQFF.

The CDR3 DNA follows: TGTGCCAGCAGCTGGTGGGACAGGGCAACCCCAGATACGCAGTATTTT. Amino acids: CASSWWDRATPDTQYF. This chain uses TRBV7-2 with TRBJ2-3; 9 bases align to TRBD1. Unmatched junction bases numbered 9, after V lost 4 bases and J lost 4 bases. The CDR3 loop spans 16 amino acids. The germline CDR1 and CDR2 sequences are SGHTA and FQGNSA.

This chain joins TRBV27 and TRBJ2-7, with a weak D call TRBD1 (6 bases). The CDR3 consists of 14 residues. Germline-derived CDR1 and CDR2 are MNHEY and SMNVEV (reference sequence). V lost 6 bases and J 6 bases, leaving 18 bases between the germline ends. CDR3 region: CASSLQGDWSEQYF. The CDR3 DNA sequence: TGTGCCAGCAGCCTACAGGGAGATTGGTCCGAGCAGTACTTC.

About this clonotype: The junction shows a germline mismatch at one end, possibly a read error. The chain links TRBV4-2 to TRBJ2-1, with TRBD1 matching 7 bases. This CDR3 is 17 amino acids long. Germline V gives CDR1 LGHNA, CDR2 YNFKEQ. CDR3 region: CARSQGLRGKSYNEQFF. The CDR3 bases are TGTGCCCGCAGCCAAGGTCTCAGGGGGAAGTCCTACAATGAGCAGTTCTTC.

The rearrangement joins TRBV6-5 to TRBJ2-6; D might be TRBD1 (6 bases). The V end was cut by 6 bases, the J end by 3 bases, with 15 bases between. The CDR3 loop spans 16 amino acids. The germline gives CDR1 MNHEY, CDR2 SVGAGI. The CDR3, as DNA: TGTGCCAGCAGCCCAATCACAGGGATTGGGGCCAACGTCCTGACTTTC. Its translation is CASSPITGIGANVLTF.

The CDR3 nucleotides read TGTGCCAGCATGGGGGTCCACACAGATACGCAGTATTTT. It specifies CASMGVHTDTQYF. V is TRBV6-2 or TRBV6-3 and J is TRBJ2-3; D possibly uses TRBD1 or TRBD2 (5 bases each). V gave up 7 bases and J gave up 2 bases, with 10 bases separating them. Per germline, CDR1 MNHEY and CDR2 SVGEGT. The length of the CDR3 is 13 residues.

The chain couples TRBV7-6 to TRBJ2-3; TRBD2 matches at 10 bases. The CDR3 consists of 18 residues. V dropped 5 bases and J dropped 0; count of bases not matched to a gene: 11. Germline CDR1 and CDR2: SGHVS and FNYEAQ. In DNA, the CDR3 is TGTGCCAGCAGCGGAACAAAGGCACTAGCGGGGAGCACAGATACGCAGTATTTT. It translates to CASSGTKALAGSTDTQYF. Full variable domain (remainder filled in from reference TRBV7-6 and TRBJ2-3): GAGVSQSPRYKVTKRGQDVALRCDPISGHVSLYWYRQALGQGPEFLTYFNYEAQQDKSGLPNDRFSAERPEGSISTLTIQRTEQRDSAMYRCASSGTKALAGSTDTQYFGPGTRLTVL.

This chain joins TRBV11-2 and TRBJ2-4; D not resolved. The germline V gene has CDR1 SGHAT and CDR2 FQNNGV. V was cut by 5 bases and J by 15 bases, with 20 bases left in between. The CDR3 covers 13 residues. CDR3 in amino acids: CASSPPTEIRAYF. The CDR3 coding sequence is TGTGCCAGCAGCCCGCCGACGGAAATCAGAGCGTACTTC.

The chain's CDR3 is CASSLGRGSNEKLFF. For the CDR3, the DNA is TGTGCCAGCAGCTTAGGTCGGGGGTCTAATGAAAAACTGTTTTTT. The chain is built from TRBV7-9 and TRBJ1-4; a weak D match, TRBD1 (5 bases). Germline V lookup: CDR1 SEHNR, CDR2 FQNEAQ (reference sequence). V dropped 1 base and J dropped 3 bases, with 9 bases sitting between them. The CDR3 consists of 15 residues.

This clonotype turned up a few times. One base away lies a much larger clone, so this may be a sequencing read error. The V gene is TRBV12-3 or TRBV12-4, the J gene TRBJ2-1; unclear D gene. V lost 6 bases and J lost 6, with 9 bases in between. CDR3 size: 12 residues. The CDR3 is CASSPTFNEQFF. The CDR3 DNA reads TGTGCCAGCAGCCCCACCTTCAATGAGCAGTTCTTC.

This chain connects TRBV4-1 to TRBJ1-5; D not resolved. Germline assignment: CDR1 MGHRA and CDR2 YSYEKL. This CDR3 has 14 amino acids. V lost 2 bases and J 8 bases, leaving 13 bases between the germline ends. The CDR3 bases are TGCGCCAGCAGCCAAAATGGTCTAGAGGAGCCCCAGCATTTT. Translation gives CASSQNGLEEPQHF.

The CDR3 DNA reads as TGTGCCAGCAGCCAAGTTGTAGGGGTGAGGTATGAGCAGTACTTC. Amino acid sequence: CASSQVVGVRYEQYF. The gene calls are TRBV4-2 and TRBJ2-7; D may be TRBD1 (5 bases). V lost 1 base and J lost 7, with 17 bases in between. The CDR3 runs to 15 residues. Germline V lookup: CDR1 LGHNA, CDR2 YNFKEQ.

This sequence joins TRBV15 and TRBJ2-1; 8 bases fit TRBD2. This CDR3 comprises 16 residues. V gave up 3 bases and J gave up 0 bases; unmatched junction bases: 4. The V gene's germline CDR1 is LNHNV and CDR2 YYDKDF (reference sequence). The CDR3 sequence is CATSSPGGDSYNEQFF. Written as DNA, the CDR3 is TGTGCCACCAGCAGTCCGGGGGGGGACTCCTACAATGAGCAGTTCTTC. Full variable domain (rest looked up from reference TRBV15 and TRBJ2-1): DAMVIQNPRYQVTQFGKPVTLSCSQTLNHNVMYWYQQKSSQAPKLLFHYYDKDFNNEADTPDNFQSRRPNTSFCFLDIRSPGLGDTAMYLCATSSPGGDSYNEQFFGPGTRLTVL.

The rearrangement links TRBV20-1 to TRBJ2-7, with D perhaps TRBD1 or TRBD2 (5 bases each). Germline CDR1 reads DFQATT; CDR2 reads SNEGSKA (reference sequence). The CDR3 sequence is 15 residues long. Between the trimmed V and J ends, which lost 1 base and 4 bases, there was a span of 17 bases. The CDR3 coding sequence is TGCAGTGCTAGAGGCCGATCCGGGACCCCTTACGAGCAGTACTTC. Protein: CSARGRSGTPYEQYF.

With respect to this clonotype: Germline and junction disagree at one end, which may indicate a read error. The chain links TRBV7-7 to TRBJ2-5; D may be TRBD1 or TRBD2 (6 bases each). CDR3 length equals 16 residues. CDR1 SSHAT and CDR2 FNYEAQ come from the germline V gene (reference sequence). CDR3 DNA: TGTGCTAGCAGCTTCTTTAGCGATACAGGGAGGGAGACCCAGTACTTC. Protein sequence: CASSFFSDTGRETQYF.

This clonotype was seen a few times. The chain uses TRBV4-1 and TRBJ2-3, with D maybe TRBD1 (6 bases). V was shortened by 4 bases and J by 6 bases, with 17 bases between the two germline ends. The CDR3 length is 15 residues. Germline CDR1 and CDR2: MGHRA and YSYEKL. The CDR3 protein is CASSPSGEWTDTQYF. The DNA of the CDR3 is TGCGCCAGCAGCCCTTCAGGGGAGTGGACGGATACGCAGTATTTT.

This clonotype came up once. V usage is TRBV3-1 and J usage is TRBJ1-2; TRBD1 agrees at 8 bases. With 4 bases clipped from V and 3 bases from J, the junction kept 7 bases outside the gene matches. From germline, CDR1 is LGHDT and CDR2 YNNKEL (reference sequence). This CDR3 spans 15 amino acids. CDR3 protein: CASSRSDRGYYGYTF. The CDR3 nucleotides read TGTGCCAGCAGCCGATCAGACAGGGGCTACTATGGCTACACCTTC. Looking up the rest from reference TRBV3-1 and TRBJ1-2 gives the full variable domain: DTAVSQTPKYLVTQMGNDKSIKCEQNLGHDTMYWYKQDSKKFLKIMFSYNNKELIINETVPNRFSPKSPDKAHLNLHINSLELGDSAVYFCASSRSDRGYYGYTFGSGTRLTVV.

The DNA for the CDR3 is TGTGCCAGCAGCTTAGTCGGGCTAACTAGCGGGAGATTCGATGAGCAGTTCTTC. Amino acid sequence: CASSLVGLTSGRFDEQFF. The chain uses TRBV7-8 and TRBJ2-1; TRBD2 agrees at 11 bases. V lost 1 base to trimming and J lost 8 bases; unmatched junction nucleotides: 13. Germline V gives CDR1 SGHVS, CDR2 FQNEAQ. The CDR3 consists of 18 residues.

This clonotype was counted only a few times. This chain's CDR3 is CASSQDPAGVEQYF. The CDR3 DNA reads TGCGCCAGCAGCCAAGACCCAGCGGGAGTCGAGCAGTACTTC. The genes are TRBV4-1 and TRBJ2-7, with 8 bases fitting TRBD2. After removal of 0 bases from V and 6 bases from J, the junction contained 4 bases not matched to a gene. This CDR3 comprises 14 residues. Per the germline V gene, CDR1 is MGHRA and CDR2 is YSYEKL.

Only a few counts were recorded for this clonotype. The chain combines TRBV4-1 with TRBJ2-7; 8 bases align to TRBD1. This CDR3 has 14 amino acids. V gave up 1 base and J gave up 4 bases; unmatched junction bases: 3. In germline, CDR1 is MGHRA, CDR2 YSYEKL. The CDR3 region is CASSQGTGKYEQYF. The CDR3 nucleotides read TGCGCCAGCAGCCAAGGGACAGGGAAGTACGAGCAGTACTTC.

CDR3 amino acids: CASSLEGTGDGEQYF. The CDR3 nucleotides read TGTGCCAGCAGCTTAGAGGGGACGGGGGACGGCGAGCAGTACTTC. The gene calls are TRBV7-2 and TRBJ2-7; perhaps TRBD2 as D (6 bases). The germline gives CDR1 SGHTA, CDR2 FQGNSA. V lost 1 base, J lost 6 bases, and 16 bases lay in between. The CDR3 has 15 amino acids. Based on the CDR3 plus reference TRBV7-2 and TRBJ2-7, the full variable domain is GAGVSQSPSNKVTEKGKDVELRCDPISGHTALYWYRQSLGQGLEFLIYFQGNSAPDKSGLPSDRFSAERTGGSVSTLTIQRTQQEDSAVYLCASSLEGTGDGEQYFGPGTRLTVT.

The chain couples TRBV6-1 to TRBJ2-5; 9 nucleotides match TRBD1. The CDR3 has 18 amino acids. V lost 1 base and J lost 2; bases outside the gene matches: 11. Germline CDR1 is MNHNS and CDR2 is SASEGT. CDR3 sequence (DNA): TGTGCCAGCAGTGAAGTCATAGGAAACAGGGGGCGGCAAGAGACCCAGTACTTC. This codes for CASSEVIGNRGRQETQYF.

V gene TRBV29-1 combines with J gene TRBJ1-2; D remains unclear. V gave up 7 bases and J gave up 2 bases, with 11 bases separating them. CDR1 is SQVTM, CDR2 ANQGSEA, per germline. CDR3 length equals 12 residues. The CDR3 here is CSALDGNYGYTF. Here the CDR3 DNA reads TGCAGCGCCCTGGACGGGAACTATGGCTACACCTTC.

V and J are TRBV2 and TRBJ1-5; D is undetermined. This CDR3 is 14 amino acids long. The germline V and J ends were trimmed by 2 bases and 1 base, with 6 bases remaining between them. Germline V gene sequence: CDR1 SNHLY, CDR2 FYNNEI. The CDR3 protein is CASSESRSNQPQHF. CDR3 in DNA: TGTGCCAGCAGTGAATCCAGGAGCAATCAGCCCCAGCATTTT.

This chain connects TRBV20-1 to TRBJ1-4; the match to TRBD1 covers 8 bases. This CDR3 contains 15 residues. Germline V gene data show CDR1 as DFQATT and CDR2 as SNEGSKA (reference sequence). Trimming took 0 bases from V and 8 from J; bases not matched to a gene: 8. The CDR3 reads CSARDTDRVGEKLFF. The DNA of the CDR3 is TGCAGTGCTAGAGACACGGACAGGGTTGGAGAAAAACTGTTTTTT.

This clonotype was observed a few times. The chain employs TRBV2 and TRBJ2-5; D unclear. The better agreement between TRBJ2-7 and the DNA end casts doubt on the J call. The CDR3 spans 17 residues. Germline values: CDR1 SNHLY, CDR2 FYNNEI. The CDR3 protein is CASSELFGGVLSYEQYF. The CDR3, as DNA: TGTGCCAGCAGTGAATTGTTCGGTGGGGTGCTCTCCTACGAGCAGTACTTC.

This clonotype was counted between two and nine times. CDR3 sequence (DNA): TGTGCCAGCAGTGAACTGGACTTCCCCTCTGGGGCCAACGTCCTGACTTTC. The encoded protein is CASSELDFPSGANVLTF. The chain employs TRBV2 and TRBJ2-6; TRBD2 might be the D (5 bases). The ends were cut back, 2 bases at V and 0 bases at J, with 11 bases in the middle. CDR3 length: 17 amino acids. CDR1 and CDR2 from the germline V gene are SNHLY and FYNNEI.

This clonotype appeared a single time. This sequence joins TRBV6-2 or TRBV6-3 and TRBJ2-7; 10 positions match TRBD2. Trimming cost V 3 bases and J 7 bases; bases outside gene matches: 15. The CDR3 extends over 17 amino acids. Germline V CDR1 and CDR2: MNHEY, SVGEGT. CDR3 amino acids: CASSYRASGGRLGEQYF. The CDR3 coding sequence is TGTGCCAGCAGTTATCGGGCTAGCGGGGGACGACTAGGGGAGCAGTACTTC.